This T cell receptor beta chain was obtained from a study of T cell changes during pregnancy in multiple sclerosis. TCRdb's table, derived via immunoSEQ multiplex PCR, lists solely in-frame clones and lacks some. The table records approximately 97,000 clones, 90% of them present only once. The origin of this receptor is a female donor in good health, enrolled as a control in a pregnancy study. The input for sequencing was peripheral blood, taken in the second trimester of pregnancy.

CDR3 sequence (DNA): TGTGCCAGCAGCTTCCGACAGAGACAAGAGACCCAGTACTTC. Residues: CASSFRQRQETQYF. The rearrangement links TRBV7-2 to TRBJ2-5; TRBD1 might be the D (5 bases). The CDR3 has 14 residues. The V gene lost 3 bases and the J gene lost 2 bases, with 10 bases spanning the gap. Germline V lookup: CDR1 SGHTA, CDR2 FQGNSA.